These 29 T cell receptor beta chains were sequenced from one sample in a study of shared T cell receptors in the human thymus. Sequencing used immunoSEQ multiplex PCR; TCRdb keeps in-frame clones, though not all of them. Among roughly 500,000 clones listed, roughly 74% were seen once. The data also belong to a second study, concerning human thymus T cells.

Material for sequencing was thymocytes. These receptors all stem from a boy younger than two with a congenital heart defect.

The chain combines TRBV4-3 with TRBJ2-7, with TRBD1 matching 7 bases. The germline gives CDR1 LGHNA, CDR2 YSLEER. CDR3 size: 12 residues. V trimming: 8 bases; J trimming: 1 base; junction bases outside the gene matches: 2. CDR3 bases: TGCGCCAGCGGACAGGAATCCTACGAGCAGTACTTC. Translating gives CASGQESYEQYF.

The genes are TRBV14 and TRBJ2-1; the D gene is possibly TRBD1 (7 bases). The CDR3 consists of 15 residues. Germline-derived CDR1 and CDR2 are SGHDN and FVKESK. With 3 bases removed from V and 12 bases from J, the gap between germline ends came to 21 bases. The CDR3 DNA follows: TGTGCCAGCAGCCAGTCACCGGCAGGGGGGATTGGGCAGTTCTTC. Residues: CASSQSPAGGIGQFF.

For the CDR3, the DNA is TGTGCCTGGAGTAATCCCTCCCCCTACGAGCAGTACTTC. Translation: CAWSNPSPYEQYF. The chain carries TRBV30 and TRBJ2-7; D remains ambiguous. The germline V and J ends were trimmed by 2 bases and 2 bases, with 10 bases remaining between them. CDR3 size: 13 residues. The germline V gene has CDR1 GTSNPN and CDR2 SVGIG (reference sequence). Supplemented by reference TRBV30 and TRBJ2-7, the full variable domain reads SQTIHQWPATLVQPVGSPLSLECTVEGTSNPNLYWYRQAAGRGLQLLFYSVGIGQISSEVPQNLSASRPQDRQFILSSKKLLLSDSGFYLCAWSNPSPYEQYFGPGTRLTVT.

This clone showed up just once. This chain joins TRBV27 and TRBJ2-7, with D tentatively TRBD2 (5 bases). Germline loops: CDR1 MNHEY, CDR2 SMNVEV (reference sequence). Trimming shortened V by 6 bases and J by 5 bases, and 11 bases separated the two germline ends. This CDR3 has 12 residues. The CDR3 reads CASSRRRDEQYF. As DNA, the CDR3 is TGTGCCAGCAGCCGACGGCGGGACGAGCAGTACTTC.

In the case of this clone: Other DNA sequences within the sample encode an identical CDR3. The chain joins TRBV18 to TRBJ2-5; 9 nucleotides align to TRBD1. The CDR3 covers 14 residues. The V gene end was trimmed by 3 bases and the J gene end by 3 bases; junction bases not matched to a gene: 2. Germline values: CDR1 KGHSH, CDR2 LQKENI. DNA of the CDR3: TGTGCCAGCTCACCGGACAGGGGTAAAGAGACCCAGTACTTC. Translating gives CASSPDRGKETQYF.

This clone has only one observation. This chain links TRBV2 with TRBJ2-2; D might be TRBD1 (5 bases). Germline CDR1 is SNHLY and CDR2 is FYNNEI. The V and J ends lost 6 bases and 3 bases respectively, with 11 bases between them. The CDR3 consists of 14 residues. Here the CDR3 reads CASSVRAYTGELFF. In DNA form, the CDR3 reads TGTGCCAGCAGCGTCAGGGCCTACACCGGGGAGCTGTTTTTT.

J is TRBJ2-7 and V is TRBV10-3; 7 positions agree with TRBD2. Germline V gene lookup returns CDR1 ENHRY and CDR2 SYGVKD. CDR3 size: 11 residues. The junction had 7 bases not matched to a gene; V was cut back by 11 bases and J by 6 bases. CDR3 bases: TGTGCCTGCGGGGAGGGTGGCGAGCAGTACTTC. It yields the protein CACGEGGEQYF.

Only a few counts were recorded for this clone. This CDR3 reads CAISESRTSGLYEQYF. The CDR3 DNA reads TGTGCCATCAGTGAGTCCCGGACTAGCGGCCTTTACGAGCAGTACTTC. The gene calls are TRBV10-3 and TRBJ2-7, with 10 bases matching TRBD2. The J segment lost 4 bases and the V segment lost 0 bases, leaving 6 bases of the junction unmatched. This CDR3 has 16 amino acids. The germline V gene has CDR1 ENHRY and CDR2 SYGVKD.

This clone was picked up a small number of times. The chain has TRBV4-3 and TRBJ1-4; D call uncertain. V was pared by 1 base and J by 1 base, with 10 bases between. Looked up from germline, CDR1 is LGHNA and CDR2 is YSLEER. The CDR3 is 16 amino acids. Here the CDR3 DNA reads TGCGCCAGCAGCCAAGGGCCCCAAGAAACTAATGAAAAACTGTTTTTT. Its protein product is CASSQGPQETNEKLFF.

The CDR3 is CAISAGGRVDQPQHF. In nucleotides, the CDR3 is TGTGCCATCAGCGCTGGGGGCAGGGTCGATCAGCCCCAGCATTTT. This chain connects TRBV10-3 to TRBJ1-5; the D gene is possibly TRBD1 (6 bases). With 6 bases removed from V and 5 bases from J, the gap between germline ends came to 17 bases. Germline V gene data show CDR1 as ENHRY and CDR2 as SYGVKD. The CDR3 runs 15 residues.

This sequence joins TRBV10-2 and TRBJ1-5; perhaps TRBD1 as D (6 bases). This CDR3 contains 15 residues. Trimming shortened V by 3 bases and J by 4 bases, and 13 bases separated the two germline ends. Germline CDR1 and CDR2: WSHSY and SAAADI. CDR3 amino acids: CASSERGQRNQPQHF. The CDR3, as DNA: TGCGCCAGCAGTGAAAGGGGACAACGAAATCAGCCCCAGCATTTT.

The V gene is TRBV6-5, the J gene TRBJ2-3, with D unclear. CDR3 length: 15 amino acids. Trimming shortened V by 0 bases and J by 0 bases, and 7 bases separated the two germline ends. Germline V gives CDR1 MNHEY, CDR2 SVGAGI. The chain's CDR3 is CASSYSSASTDTQYF. CDR3 bases: TGTGCCAGCAGTTACTCGAGCGCTAGCACAGATACGCAGTATTTT.

This clone has more than one count but fewer than ten. This chain joins TRBV13 and TRBJ2-7; a possible D gene is TRBD1 (6 bases). V lost 5 bases and J 5 bases, leaving 19 bases between the germline ends. CDR1 and CDR2 (germline): PRHDT, FYEKMQ (reference sequence). This CDR3 comprises 15 residues. The CDR3 nucleotides are TGTGCCAGCAGCATGCACCGGGACAAAAACCACGAGCAGTACTTC. It yields the protein CASSMHRDKNHEQYF.

The CDR3 DNA follows: TGCGCCAGCAGCCTCCGGGACTCGAACCTAGCCAAAAACATTCAGTACTTC. This sequence encodes CASSLRDSNLAKNIQYF. The chain joins TRBV5-1 to TRBJ2-4; possible D gene TRBD2, 6 bases. Germline V gives CDR1 SGHRS, CDR2 YFSETQ. This CDR3 spans 17 amino acids. V was pared by 4 bases and J by 0 bases, with 17 bases between.

The rearrangement links TRBV28 to TRBJ1-3; D is perhaps TRBD1 (5 bases). V dropped 6 bases and J dropped 1 base, with 22 bases sitting between them. Germline V gene lookup returns CDR1 MDHEN and CDR2 SYDVKM. The length of the CDR3 is 18 residues. CDR3 DNA: TGTGCCAGCAGGGGGTCGGGGGGTTTTGTAGTATCTGGAAACACCATATATTTT. Residues: CASRGSGGFVVSGNTIYF.

This clone was found a few times. This chain links TRBV19 with TRBJ2-7; TRBD2 aligns across 7 bases. This CDR3 has 14 residues. After removal of 5 bases from V and 4 bases from J, the junction contained 8 bases not matched to a gene. CDR1 and CDR2 (germline): LNHDA, SQIVND (reference sequence). The CDR3 sequence is CASSQGSGLYEQYF. In DNA form, the CDR3 reads TGTGCCAGTAGTCAGGGTAGCGGGTTGTACGAGCAGTACTTC.

The CDR3 DNA follows: TGTGCCATCAGTGAGTCGACGGACAGGGGAGAGGGTAACTATGGCTACACCTTC. Its protein product is CAISESTDRGEGNYGYTF. The rearrangement uses TRBV10-3 and TRBJ1-2; 9 nucleotides agree with TRBD1. Looked up from germline, CDR1 is ENHRY and CDR2 is SYGVKD. Unmatched junction bases numbered 9, after V lost 0 bases and J lost 1 base. The CDR3 is 18 amino acids.

This rearrangement joins TRBV9 to TRBJ2-3; 12 bases align to TRBD2. The CDR3 runs to 17 residues. The J segment lost 3 bases and the V segment lost 0 bases, leaving 5 bases of the junction unmatched. The germline gives CDR1 SGDLS, CDR2 YYNGEE. The CDR3 spells CASSVEGGTSGTDTQYF. CDR3 coding DNA: TGTGCCAGCAGCGTAGAGGGCGGGACTAGCGGGACAGATACGCAGTATTTT.

The CDR3 DNA follows: TGTGCCAGCAGCACCTCCGGTCTATCCGGGGAGCTGTTTTTT. Protein product: CASSTSGLSGELFF. This chain joins TRBV13 and TRBJ2-2; no firm D call. Germline lookup yields CDR1 PRHDT and CDR2 FYEKMQ (reference sequence). The CDR3 is 14 amino acids. Trimming left V 5 bases short and J 6 bases short, with 13 bases between.

The chain is built from TRBV30 and TRBJ2-7, with D perhaps TRBD1 (5 bases). The CDR3 has 14 residues. Germline V gene data show CDR1 as GTSNPN and CDR2 as SVGIG (reference sequence). Trimming stripped 3 bases from V and 2 bases from J, with 14 bases between. CDR3 loop: CAWSSWGTAYEQYF. The CDR3 DNA reads as TGTGCCTGGAGCTCCTGGGGCACCGCCTACGAGCAGTACTTC.

V and J are TRBV19 and TRBJ2-5; unclear D gene. Germline values: CDR1 LNHDA, CDR2 SQIVND (reference sequence). This CDR3 has 14 amino acids. Trimming cost V 4 bases and J 4 bases, with 13 bases left between them. In nucleotides, the CDR3 is TGTGCCAGTAGTAATCGACACTCCCCAGAGACCCAGTACTTC. This encodes CASSNRHSPETQYF. Full variable domain (rest looked up from reference TRBV19 and TRBJ2-5): DGGITQSPKYLFRKEGQNVTLSCEQNLNHDAMYWYRQDPGQGLRLIYYSQIVNDFQKGDIAEGYSVSREKKESFPLTVTSAQKNPTAFYLCASSNRHSPETQYFGPGTRLLVL.

In its sample, this clone was seen a few times. J is TRBJ2-2 and V is TRBV11-2, with 8 positions matching TRBD1. The germline CDR1 and CDR2 sequences are SGHAT and FQNNGV. This CDR3 has 19 amino acids. Trimming cost V 3 bases and J 2 bases; bases outside gene matches: 14. The CDR3 sequence: CASSFMVTRDRLNTGELFF. CDR3 DNA: TGTGCCAGCAGCTTTATGGTTACCCGGGACAGGTTAAACACCGGGGAGCTGTTTTTT.

This clone was counted a few times. The CDR3 here is CASSLTSGERGDEQFF. DNA of the CDR3: TGTGCCAGCAGTTTGACTAGCGGGGAGAGGGGCGATGAGCAGTTCTTC. J is TRBJ2-1 and V is TRBV27, with 11 bases lining up with TRBD2. Per germline, CDR1 MNHEY and CDR2 SMNVEV (reference sequence). V was clipped by 3 bases and J by 8 bases; unmatched bases: 9. The CDR3 consists of 16 residues.

This clone was counted only a few times. The gene calls are TRBV7-9 and TRBJ2-1, with D maybe TRBD2 (6 bases). The CDR3 runs 17 residues. Germline CDR1 is SEHNR and CDR2 is FQNEAQ (reference sequence). V lost 0 bases and J lost 0, with 12 bases in between. Here the CDR3 reads CASSLAPSASSYNEQFF. The DNA for the CDR3 is TGTGCCAGCAGCTTAGCCCCTAGCGCGAGCTCCTACAATGAGCAGTTCTTC.

The chain employs TRBV7-6 and TRBJ2-1, with 15 bases aligning to TRBD2. Trimming cost V 6 bases and J 4 bases; bases outside gene matches: 4. Germline V gene sequence: CDR1 SGHVS, CDR2 FNYEAQ. This CDR3 is built from 16 residues. CDR3 sequence: CASSRTSGRAYNEQFF. In DNA form, the CDR3 reads TGTGCCAGCAGTCGGACTAGCGGGAGGGCGTACAATGAGCAGTTCTTC. Variable domain in full (rest from reference TRBV7-6 and TRBJ2-1): GAGVSQSPRYKVTKRGQDVALRCDPISGHVSLYWYRQALGQGPEFLTYFNYEAQQDKSGLPNDRFSAERPEGSISTLTIQRTEQRDSAMYRCASSRTSGRAYNEQFFGPGTRLTVL.

This clone was counted once. The chain uses TRBV11-3 and TRBJ2-3, with 9 bases matching TRBD2. This CDR3 has 18 residues. V shed 4 bases and J 3 bases; nucleotides not matched to a gene: 14. Germline values: CDR1 SGHNT, CDR2 YENEEA. This CDR3 is CASSYQPASGNRTDTQYF. The CDR3, as DNA: TGTGCCAGCAGCTACCAACCGGCTAGCGGGAACAGGACAGATACGCAGTATTTT.

CDR3: CASSLERRLNYGYTF. The CDR3 DNA sequence: TGTGCCAGCAGCTTAGAGCGGAGACTTAACTATGGCTACACCTTC. The chain recombines TRBV7-9 with TRBJ1-2; D remains ambiguous. Germline assignment: CDR1 SEHNR and CDR2 FQNEAQ (reference sequence). This CDR3 region has 15 residues. The V end lost 1 base, the J end lost 1 base, and 10 bases lay between the germline ends.

V is TRBV27 and J is TRBJ1-1; 9 bases agree with TRBD1. The V and J ends lost 11 bases and 0 bases, in that order; junction bases with no gene match: 13. This CDR3 has 16 amino acids. Germline loops: CDR1 MNHEY, CDR2 SMNVEV (reference sequence). DNA of the CDR3: TGTGCCGTACGCCCCGGGACAGGGACTATGAACACTGAAGCTTTCTTT. The encoded protein is CAVRPGTGTMNTEAFF.

This clone came up a few times. V and J are TRBV23-1 and TRBJ2-7; 11 nucleotides agree with TRBD1. TRBV23-1 is identified as an open reading frame with a role that is uncertain. The CDR3 sequence is 14 residues long. V lost 6 bases to trimming and J lost 3 bases; unmatched junction nucleotides: 4. The CDR3 DNA reads TGCGCCAGCAGGAGGGACAGGGGGTTCTACGAGCAGTACTTC. Its protein product is CASRRDRGFYEQYF.